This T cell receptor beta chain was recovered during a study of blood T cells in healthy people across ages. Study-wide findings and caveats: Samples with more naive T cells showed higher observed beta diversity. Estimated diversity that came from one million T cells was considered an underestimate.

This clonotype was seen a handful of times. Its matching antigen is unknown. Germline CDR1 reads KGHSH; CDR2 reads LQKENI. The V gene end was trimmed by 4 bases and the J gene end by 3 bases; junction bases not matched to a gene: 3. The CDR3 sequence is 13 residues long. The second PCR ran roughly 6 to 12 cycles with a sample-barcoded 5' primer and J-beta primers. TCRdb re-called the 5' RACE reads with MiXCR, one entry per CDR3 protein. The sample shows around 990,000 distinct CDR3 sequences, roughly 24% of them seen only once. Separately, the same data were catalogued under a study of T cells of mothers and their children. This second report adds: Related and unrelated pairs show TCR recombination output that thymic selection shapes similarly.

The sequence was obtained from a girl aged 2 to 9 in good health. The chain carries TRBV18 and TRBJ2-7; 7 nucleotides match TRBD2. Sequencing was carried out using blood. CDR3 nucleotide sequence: TGTGCCAGCTCACAAAGGACTAGCTACGAGCAGTACTTC. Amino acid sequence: CASSQRTSYEQYF. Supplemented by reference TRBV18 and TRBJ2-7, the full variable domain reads NAGVMQNPRHLVRRRGQEARLRCSPMKGHSHVYWYRQLPEEGLKFMVYLQKENIIDESGMPKERFSAEFPKEGPSILRIQQVVRGDSAAYFCASSQRTSYEQYFGPGTRLTVT.